This T cell receptor (beta chain) was retrieved from a study of regulatory T cells in long-lasting Graves disease. Whole-study findings and limits: Sample size, which was small, may have reduced accuracy.

Investigators prepared the TCR beta libraries by applying iRepertoire HTBI primers and Arm-PCR of CDR3 regions. TCRdb reprocessed the multiplex PCR reads via MiXCR and lists one record per CDR3 protein. The table has 250,000 to 300,000 distinct CDR3 sequences, 22% seen once. The junction had 10 bases not matched to a gene; V was cut back by 6 bases and J by 7 bases. From germline, CDR1 is MDHEN and CDR2 SYDVKM. This CDR3 has 15 residues. This sample's time point: persistent/refractory GD, antithyroid drugs over 5 years with positive TRAb. After RNA was extracted from PBMCs, the TCR library was made from it. Criteria from the American Thyroid Association guidelines were applied to diagnose Graves' disease. This clonotype was counted many times. Its cognate antigen is unknown.

The receptor comes from a female donor with Graves disease. The starting material was peripheral blood mononuclear cells (PBMCs), obtained when the disease was refractory, from a patient treated with antithyroid drugs. The rearrangement links TRBV28 to TRBJ1-5, with 9 bases lining up with TRBD1. This chain's CDR3 is CASSLPGTGRQPQHF. CDR3 bases: TGTGCCAGCAGCCTGCCCGGGACAGGGCGCCAGCCCCAGCATTTT.